Described below is a single T cell receptor (beta chain) sequence and its context. There are 17 residues in the CDR3. Germline CDR1 and CDR2: KGHSH and LQKENI. V was pared by 4 bases and J by 2 bases, with 20 bases between. The data were taken from a study of T cell responses to AZD1222 COVID-19 vaccine. This table comes from immunoSEQ multiplex PCR, and its TCRdb copy is limited to in-frame clones, with some not included. This table has around 200,000 clones, 90% to 95% appearing once. The chain combines TRBV18 with TRBJ1-2; tentative D call: TRBD1 (6 bases). This TCR was sampled from an adult in good health. Sequenced material: peripheral blood, taken on day 0 of AZD1222 vaccination. CDR3 protein: CASSLRQELNPNYGYTF. CDR3 nucleotide sequence: TGTGCCAGCTCACTACGACAGGAACTAAACCCCAACTATGGCTACACCTTC.